The 3 T cell receptor beta chains given below trace back to one sample, sequenced in a study of cytomegalovirus exposure and HLA in healthy donors. Generated by immunoSEQ multiplex PCR, the TCRdb table keeps only in-frame clones and is missing some. The data contain 150,000 to 200,000 clones, under 95% of them singletons. The specimen sequenced was PBMCs. The receptor set was obtained from a woman aged 18 to 35 in good health and CMV-seropositive.

This chain links TRBV5-6 with TRBJ2-1; 8 positions agree with TRBD1. V was pared by 3 bases and J by 8 bases, with 7 bases of the junction left unmatched. Germline lookup yields CDR1 SGHDT and CDR2 YYEEEE. This CDR3 has 14 amino acids. CDR3 region: CASSWTGYLYEQFF. In DNA, the CDR3 is TGTGCCAGCAGCTGGACAGGGTATCTTTATGAGCAGTTCTTC.

J is TRBJ2-6 and V is TRBV6-4; D perhaps matches TRBD2 (5 bases). Germline V gene lookup returns CDR1 MRHNA and CDR2 SNTAGT. The CDR3 runs 14 residues. The V and J ends lost 0 bases and 12 bases respectively, with 12 bases between them. CDR3 region: CASSDSTEGGVLTF. The CDR3 region has the DNA TGTGCCAGCAGTGACTCGACGGAAGGAGGCGTCCTGACTTTC.

This clone was seen just once. CDR3 sequence: CAVRGSDTGELFF. As DNA, the CDR3 is TGTGCCGTCAGGGGCTCGGACACCGGGGAGCTGTTTTTT. The V call is TRBV7-9, the J call TRBJ2-2; D might be TRBD1 (6 bases). The CDR3 extends over 13 amino acids. Trimming cost V 11 bases and J 3 bases, with 13 bases left between them. Germline V gene lookup returns CDR1 SEHNR and CDR2 FQNEAQ (reference sequence).